This record covers a single T cell receptor beta chain. The table came from immunoSEQ multiplex PCR; TCRdb's copy has only in-frame clones and leaves some out. The table lists approximately 68,000 clones, 91% of them singletons. The sample belongs to a study of T cell changes during pregnancy in multiple sclerosis. The germline V gene has CDR1 MNHNS and CDR2 SASEGT. This CDR3 is built from 13 residues. V gave up 7 bases and J gave up 8 bases; unmatched junction bases: 6. The sample in question was peripheral blood, obtained in the third trimester of pregnancy. The clonotype originates from a female donor in good health, enrolled as a control in a pregnancy study. This chain uses TRBV6-1 with TRBJ2-1; 9 nucleotides match TRBD2. CDR3 sequence (DNA): TGTGCCAGCAAGGCGGGAGGGCAGGATGAGCAGTTCTTC. Its protein product is CASKAGGQDEQFF.